Following are 19 T cell receptor beta chains from one sample sequenced in a study of T cell repertoires in cytomegalovirus infection. One entry per CDR3 protein, called by TCRdb with MiXCR from the reads. The sample consists of under 250,000 distinct CDR3 sequences, approximately 13% of them appearing once. Sequencing used PBMCs. Receptor source: a human donor in good health (CMV status not recorded). Some clones in this sample may be carry-over from other donors' samples.

At least ten counts were recorded for this clonotype. This sequence joins TRBV7-2 and TRBJ2-7; D uncertain. V lost 3 bases, J lost 5 bases, and 14 bases lay in between. The length of the CDR3 is 14 residues. Per the germline V gene, CDR1 is SGHTA and CDR2 is FQGNSA. CDR3 sequence (DNA): TGTGCCAGCAGCTTCCTCGCTTCCCCCCACGAGCAGTACTTC. Protein product: CASSFLASPHEQYF.

This CDR3 reads CASSRSRNTEAFF. Written as DNA, the CDR3 is TGTGCCAGCAGCCGATCCCGGAACACTGAAGCTTTCTTT. The genes are TRBV7-3 and TRBJ1-1; D uncertain. Trimming left V 5 bases short and J 1 base short, with 8 bases between. CDR3 length: 13 residues. Germline V lookup: CDR1 SGHTA, CDR2 FQGTGA.

There are many counts of this clonotype. This chain connects TRBV6-2 or TRBV6-3 to TRBJ1-1, with D unresolved. This CDR3 spans 15 amino acids. V lost 5 bases and J 6 bases, leaving 19 bases between the germline ends. Germline values: CDR1 MNHEY, CDR2 SVGEGT. The CDR3 DNA reads TGTGCCAGCAGTGAACGGACGAGTGGGTCCCCTGAAGCTTTCTTT. The encoded protein is CASSERTSGSPEAFF.

The genes are TRBV12-3 or TRBV12-4 and TRBJ1-5, with D maybe TRBD1 (5 bases). The length of the CDR3 is 15 residues. V gave up 8 bases and J gave up 8 bases, with 22 bases separating them. CDR3 loop: CASGFYGTTLEPQHF. In DNA form, the CDR3 reads TGTGCCAGCGGGTTTTACGGGACCACCCTCGAGCCCCAGCATTTT.

The J gene is TRBJ2-5, the V gene TRBV27, with D possibly being TRBD1 (8 bases). Germline assignment: CDR1 MNHEY and CDR2 SMNVEV (reference sequence). V shed 6 bases and J shed 1 base, with 12 bases lying between them. The CDR3 covers 14 residues. The CDR3: CASSSGTGQETQYF. CDR3 sequence (DNA): TGTGCCAGCAGCAGCGGGACAGGCCAAGAGACCCAGTACTTC.

The chain combines TRBV2 with TRBJ2-3; no clear D gene. The CDR3 runs to 14 residues. Germline loops: CDR1 SNHLY, CDR2 FYNNEI. The V end was cut by 5 bases, the J end by 4 bases, with 13 bases between. CDR3 nucleotides: TGTGCCAGCAGTTTAAGTACCCGGGCAGATACGCAGTATTTT. As protein: CASSLSTRADTQYF. Drawing the rest from reference TRBV2 and TRBJ2-3, the complete variable domain is EPEVTQTPSHQVTQMGQEVILRCVPISNHLYFYWYRQILGQKVEFLVSFYNNEISEKSEIFDDQFSVERPDGSNFTLKIRSTKLEDSAMYFCASSLSTRADTQYFGPGTRLTVL.

This clonotype was found many times. This chain uses TRBV19 with TRBJ2-7; 7 bases match TRBD1. CDR1 is LNHDA, CDR2 SQIVND, per germline (reference sequence). V was clipped by 5 bases and J by 2 bases; unmatched bases: 6. The length of the CDR3 is 14 residues. CDR3 coding DNA: TGTGCCAGTAGTCCACCGACAGGGCCCTACGAGCAGTACTTC. Translation: CASSPPTGPYEQYF.

Ten or more counts support this clonotype. The chain couples TRBV6-1 to TRBJ1-2, with D possibly TRBD1 on 5 matching bases. The CDR3 length is 14 residues. CDR1 MNHNS and CDR2 SASEGT come from the germline V gene. V dropped 8 bases and J dropped 4 bases, with 17 bases sitting between them. CDR3 sequence (DNA): TGTGCCAGCCTCCAGGGAACTACGGTCTATGGCTACACCTTC. Translation: CASLQGTTVYGYTF.

This clonotype has a count of ten or more. The chain links TRBV19 to TRBJ1-5, with 8 bases matching TRBD1. Germline values: CDR1 LNHDA, CDR2 SQIVND (reference sequence). CDR3 length: 14 residues. With 6 bases clipped from V and 5 bases from J, the junction kept 6 bases outside the gene matches. The CDR3 DNA sequence: TGTGCCAGTAGCACCCCGGACAGGGATCAGCCCCAGCATTTT. This encodes CASSTPDRDQPQHF.

This clonotype appeared a few times. The chain employs TRBV12-3 or TRBV12-4 and TRBJ2-7; D is undetermined. V lost 2 bases and J lost 3, with 8 bases in between. This CDR3 spans 13 amino acids. As DNA, the CDR3 is TGTGCCAGCAGTTTAATGGCCGGCTACGAGCAGTACTTC. Protein sequence: CASSLMAGYEQYF.

This clonotype was recorded a few times. J is TRBJ2-1 and V is TRBV6-5; D ambiguous. The germline gives CDR1 MNHEY, CDR2 SVGAGI. Trimming stripped 4 bases from V and 6 bases from J, with 7 bases between. The CDR3 covers 12 residues. The CDR3 here is CASSLNGNEQFF. The CDR3, as DNA: TGTGCCAGCAGTTTAAATGGCAATGAGCAGTTCTTC.

This clonotype came up many times. CDR3 in amino acids: CASSSRSFQSSGNTIYF. CDR3 in DNA: TGTGCCAGCAGCTCGAGGTCCTTTCAGAGCTCTGGAAACACCATATATTTT. The rearrangement joins TRBV7-2 to TRBJ1-3; no clear D gene. V was clipped by 4 bases and J by 0 bases, with 16 bases between them. In germline, CDR1 is SGHTA, CDR2 FQGNSA. The CDR3 runs to 17 residues.

This clonotype was detected ten times or more. This rearrangement joins TRBV7-2 to TRBJ2-3, with 7 bases aligning to TRBD2. Germline V gives CDR1 SGHTA, CDR2 FQGNSA. After removal of 5 bases from V and 2 bases from J, the junction contained 13 bases not matched to a gene. This CDR3 is built from 17 residues. This CDR3 is CASSLIPAGGSTDTQYF. CDR3 sequence (DNA): TGTGCCAGCAGCCTAATCCCCGCCGGGGGGTCCACAGATACGCAGTATTTT.

This clonotype was seen many times. The chain employs TRBV6-2 or TRBV6-3 and TRBJ2-5; 12 nucleotides agree with TRBD2. Germline V gene sequence: CDR1 MNHEY, CDR2 SVGEGT. The CDR3 has 18 residues. The ends lost 6 bases at V and 3 bases at J; junction bases unmatched: 14. The CDR3 nucleotides are TGTGCCAGCAGACTTCCCCTCGCTAGCGGGGGGGCCGAAGAGACCCAGTACTTC. This sequence encodes CASRLPLASGGAEETQYF.

This clonotype appeared many times. CDR3 coding DNA: TGTGCCAGCAGCTTAGGGGGACAGGGTCTCTACGAGCAGTACTTC. Amino acids: CASSLGGQGLYEQYF. V usage is TRBV7-6 and J usage is TRBJ2-7; 9 bases align to TRBD1. The germline CDR1 and CDR2 sequences are SGHVS and FNYEAQ. V was clipped by 1 base and J by 3 bases; unmatched bases: 4. The CDR3 consists of 15 residues.

The chain recombines TRBV7-2 with TRBJ1-5, with 7 bases lining up with TRBD1. The CDR3 totals 17 residues. J was trimmed by 2 bases and V by 0 bases; bases with no gene match: 7. CDR1 and CDR2 (germline): SGHTA, FQGNSA. In DNA, the CDR3 is TGTGCCAGCAGCTTAGCCTCGACAGGGTATGGCAATCAGCCCCAGCATTTT. Residues: CASSLASTGYGNQPQHF.

This clonotype appeared many times. J is TRBJ2-1 and V is TRBV5-4; 12 bases map to TRBD1. CDR1 is SGHNT, CDR2 YYREEE, per germline (reference sequence). This CDR3 contains 16 residues. The junction had 11 bases not matched to a gene; V was cut back by 4 bases and J by 9 bases. This CDR3 reads CASSPGQGAHIGEQFF. The CDR3 nucleotides read TGTGCCAGCAGCCCGGGACAGGGGGCGCACATCGGTGAGCAGTTCTTC.

This clonotype was seen repeatedly, ten times or more. The chain uses TRBV7-2 and TRBJ2-6; no reliable D call. The CDR3 is made up of 15 amino acids. V lost 5 bases to trimming and J lost 0 bases, with 8 bases between them. Germline V gene data show CDR1 as SGHTA and CDR2 as FQGNSA. CDR3 nucleotides: TGTGCCAGCAGCCTTTGGGACTCTGGGGCCAACGTCCTGACTTTC. It codes for CASSLWDSGANVLTF.

This clonotype occurred many times. The chain employs TRBV7-2 and TRBJ1-2, with a weak D call TRBD1 (5 bases). This CDR3 is built from 15 residues. V dropped 6 bases and J dropped 4 bases, with 18 bases sitting between them. From germline, CDR1 is SGHTA and CDR2 FQGNSA. Here the CDR3 reads CASSQGVGGSYGYTF. As DNA, the CDR3 is TGTGCCAGCAGTCAAGGCGTTGGGGGGTCCTATGGCTACACCTTC. Variable domain in full (rest from reference TRBV7-2 and TRBJ1-2): GAGVSQSPSNKVTEKGKDVELRCDPISGHTALYWYRQSLGQGLEFLIYFQGNSAPDKSGLPSDRFSAERTGGSVSTLTIQRTQQEDSAVYLCASSQGVGGSYGYTFGSGTRLTVV.